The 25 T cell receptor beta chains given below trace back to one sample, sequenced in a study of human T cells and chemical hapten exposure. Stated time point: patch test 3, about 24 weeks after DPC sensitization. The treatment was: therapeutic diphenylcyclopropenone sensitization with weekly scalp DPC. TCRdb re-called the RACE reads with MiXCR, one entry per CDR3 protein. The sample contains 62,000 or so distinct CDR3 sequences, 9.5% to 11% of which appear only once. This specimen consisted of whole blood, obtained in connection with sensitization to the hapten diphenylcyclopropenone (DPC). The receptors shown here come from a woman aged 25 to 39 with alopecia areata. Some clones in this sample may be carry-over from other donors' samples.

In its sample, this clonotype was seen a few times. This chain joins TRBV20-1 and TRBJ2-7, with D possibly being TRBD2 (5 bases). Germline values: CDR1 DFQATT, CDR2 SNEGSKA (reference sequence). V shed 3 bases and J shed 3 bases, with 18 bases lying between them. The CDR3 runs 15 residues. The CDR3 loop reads CSASDPRTGDYEQYF. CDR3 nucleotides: TGCAGTGCTAGTGACCCCCGGACCGGGGACTACGAGCAGTACTTC.

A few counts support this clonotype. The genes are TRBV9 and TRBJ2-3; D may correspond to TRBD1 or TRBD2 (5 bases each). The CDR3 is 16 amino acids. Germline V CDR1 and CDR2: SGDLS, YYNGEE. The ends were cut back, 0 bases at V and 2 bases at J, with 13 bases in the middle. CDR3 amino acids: CASSVGRGQVTDTQYF. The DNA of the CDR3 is TGTGCCAGCAGCGTAGGCCGGGGCCAAGTCACAGATACGCAGTATTTT. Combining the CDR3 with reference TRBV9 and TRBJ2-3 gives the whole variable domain DSGVTQTPKHLITATGQRVTLRCSPRSGDLSVYWYQQSLDQGLQFLIQYYNGEERAKGNILERFSAQQFPDLHSELNLSSLELGDSALYFCASSVGRGQVTDTQYFGPGTRLTVL.

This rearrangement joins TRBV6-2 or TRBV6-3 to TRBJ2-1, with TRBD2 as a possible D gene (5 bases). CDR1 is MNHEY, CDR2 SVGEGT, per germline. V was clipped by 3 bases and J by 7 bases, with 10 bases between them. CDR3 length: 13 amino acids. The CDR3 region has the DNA TGTGCCAGCAGTTATACTAGAGGGAATGAGCAGTTCTTC. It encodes CASSYTRGNEQFF.

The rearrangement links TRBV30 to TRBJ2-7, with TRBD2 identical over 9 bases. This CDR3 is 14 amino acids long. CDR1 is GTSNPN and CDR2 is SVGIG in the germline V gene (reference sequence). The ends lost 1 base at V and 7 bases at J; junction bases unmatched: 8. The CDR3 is CAWSGGSGSREQYF. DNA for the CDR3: TGTGCCTGGAGTGGAGGTAGCGGGAGTAGAGAGCAGTACTTC.

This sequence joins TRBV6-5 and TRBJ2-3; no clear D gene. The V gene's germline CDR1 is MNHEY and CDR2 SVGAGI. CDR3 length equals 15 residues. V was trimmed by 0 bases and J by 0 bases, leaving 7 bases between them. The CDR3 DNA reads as TGTGCCAGCAGTTACTCCACCGACAGCACAGATACGCAGTATTTT. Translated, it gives CASSYSTDSTDTQYF.

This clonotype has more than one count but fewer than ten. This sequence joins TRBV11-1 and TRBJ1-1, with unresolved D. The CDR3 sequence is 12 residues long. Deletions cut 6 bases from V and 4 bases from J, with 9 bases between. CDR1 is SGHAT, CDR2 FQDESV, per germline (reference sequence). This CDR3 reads CASSIRGTEAFF. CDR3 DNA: TGTGCCAGCAGTATCCGGGGCACTGAAGCTTTCTTT. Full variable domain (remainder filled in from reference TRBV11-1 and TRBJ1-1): EAEVAQSPRYKITEKSQAVAFWCDPISGHATLYWYRQILGQGPELLVQFQDESVVDDSQLPKDRFSAERLKGVDSTLKIQPAELGDSAMYLCASSIRGTEAFFGQGTRLTVV.

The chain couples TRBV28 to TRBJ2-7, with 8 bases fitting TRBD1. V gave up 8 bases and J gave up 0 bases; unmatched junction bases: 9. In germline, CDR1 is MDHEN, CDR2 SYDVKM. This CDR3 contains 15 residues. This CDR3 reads CASSASGQGSYEQYF. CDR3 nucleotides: TGTGCCAGCTCCGCTTCTGGACAGGGCTCCTACGAGCAGTACTTC. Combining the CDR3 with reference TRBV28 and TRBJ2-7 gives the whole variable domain DVKVTQSSRYLVKRTGEKVFLECVQDMDHENMFWYRQDPGLGLRLIYFSYDVKMKEKGDIPEGYSVSREKKERFSLILESASTNQTSMYLCASSASGQGSYEQYFGPGTRLTVT.

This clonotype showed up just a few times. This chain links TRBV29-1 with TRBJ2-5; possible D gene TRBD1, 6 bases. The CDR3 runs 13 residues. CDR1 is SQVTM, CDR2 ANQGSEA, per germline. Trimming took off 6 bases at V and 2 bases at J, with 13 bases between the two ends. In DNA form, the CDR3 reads TGCAGCGTGACAGGACAGTTACAAGAGACCCAGTACTTC. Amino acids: CSVTGQLQETQYF.

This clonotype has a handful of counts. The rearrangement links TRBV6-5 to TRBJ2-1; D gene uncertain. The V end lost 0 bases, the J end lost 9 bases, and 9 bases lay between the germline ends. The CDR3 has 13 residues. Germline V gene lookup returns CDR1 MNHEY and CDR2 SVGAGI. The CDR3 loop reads CASSYSVEFEQFF. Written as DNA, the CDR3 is TGTGCCAGCAGTTACTCGGTAGAGTTTGAGCAGTTCTTC.

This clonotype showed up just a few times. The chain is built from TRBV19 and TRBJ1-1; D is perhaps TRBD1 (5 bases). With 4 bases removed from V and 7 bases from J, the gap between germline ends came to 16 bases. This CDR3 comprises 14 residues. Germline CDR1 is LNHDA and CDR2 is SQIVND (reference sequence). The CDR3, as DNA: TGTGCCAGTAGTAGGGGGATCGCGCCGGATGAAGCTTTCTTT. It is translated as CASSRGIAPDEAFF.

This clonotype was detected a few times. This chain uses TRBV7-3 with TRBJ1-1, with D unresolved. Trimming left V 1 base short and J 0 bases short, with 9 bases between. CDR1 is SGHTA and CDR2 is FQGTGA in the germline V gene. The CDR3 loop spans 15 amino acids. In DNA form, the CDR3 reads TGTGCCAGCAGCTTAAGCCCGGGGTTGAACACTGAAGCTTTCTTT. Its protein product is CASSLSPGLNTEAFF.

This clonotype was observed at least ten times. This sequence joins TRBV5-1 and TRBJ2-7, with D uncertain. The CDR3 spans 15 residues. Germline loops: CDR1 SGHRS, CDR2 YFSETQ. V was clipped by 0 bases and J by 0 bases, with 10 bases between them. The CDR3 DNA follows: TGCGCCAGCAGCTTGGATCTTGGGGTCTCCTACGAGCAGTACTTC. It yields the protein CASSLDLGVSYEQYF.

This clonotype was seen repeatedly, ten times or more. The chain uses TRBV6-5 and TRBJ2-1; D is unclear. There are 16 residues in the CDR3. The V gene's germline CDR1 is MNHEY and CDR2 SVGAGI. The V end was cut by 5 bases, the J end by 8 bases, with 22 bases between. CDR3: CASSPLTFWSSDEQFF. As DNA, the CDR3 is TGTGCCAGCAGTCCCCTCACTTTCTGGTCGTCGGATGAGCAGTTCTTC.

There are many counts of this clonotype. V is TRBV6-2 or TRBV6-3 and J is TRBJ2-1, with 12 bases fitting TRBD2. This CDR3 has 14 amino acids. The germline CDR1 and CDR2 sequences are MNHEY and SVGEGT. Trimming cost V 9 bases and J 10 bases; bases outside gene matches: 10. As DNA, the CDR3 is TGTGCCAGTTGGACTAGCGGGGCATCGAGGGAGCAGTTCTTC. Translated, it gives CASWTSGASREQFF.

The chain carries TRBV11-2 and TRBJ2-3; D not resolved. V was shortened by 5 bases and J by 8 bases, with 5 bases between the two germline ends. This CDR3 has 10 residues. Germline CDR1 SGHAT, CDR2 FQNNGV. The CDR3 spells CASSLTTQYF. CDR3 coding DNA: TGTGCCAGCAGCCTAACTACGCAGTATTTT.

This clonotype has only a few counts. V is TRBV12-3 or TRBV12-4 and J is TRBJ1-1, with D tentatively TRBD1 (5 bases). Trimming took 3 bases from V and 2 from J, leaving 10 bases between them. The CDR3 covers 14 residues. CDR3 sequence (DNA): TGTGCCAGCAGTTTCCAGCAGGGTAACACTGAAGCTTTCTTT. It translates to CASSFQQGNTEAFF.

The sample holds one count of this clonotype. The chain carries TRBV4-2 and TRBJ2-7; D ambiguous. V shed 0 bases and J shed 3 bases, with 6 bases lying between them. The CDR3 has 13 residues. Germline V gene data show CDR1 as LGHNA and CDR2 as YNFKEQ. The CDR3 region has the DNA TGTGCCAGCAGCCAAGACCGCAACTACGAGCAGTACTTC. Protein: CASSQDRNYEQYF.

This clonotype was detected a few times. CDR3 residues: CASRTSGQPQHF. The CDR3 region has the DNA TGTGCCAGCCGGACTTCCGGTCAGCCCCAGCATTTT. J is TRBJ1-5 and V is TRBV27; no firm D call. The V and J ends lost 8 bases and 6 bases respectively, with 11 bases between them. This CDR3 is built from 12 residues. Germline CDR1 and CDR2: MNHEY and SMNVEV (reference sequence).

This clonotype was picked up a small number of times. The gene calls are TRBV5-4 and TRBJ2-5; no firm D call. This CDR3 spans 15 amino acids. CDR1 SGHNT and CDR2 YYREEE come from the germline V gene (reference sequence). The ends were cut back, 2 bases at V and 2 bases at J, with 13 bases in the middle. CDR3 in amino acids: CASSFRRFGQETQYF. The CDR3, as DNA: TGTGCCAGCAGCTTTCGCCGCTTCGGACAAGAGACCCAGTACTTC. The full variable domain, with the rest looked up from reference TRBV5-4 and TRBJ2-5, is ETGVTQSPTHLIKTRGQQVTLRCSSQSGHNTVSWYQQALGQGPQFIFQYYREEENGRGNFPPRFSGLQFPNYSSELNVNALELDDSALYLCASSFRRFGQETQYFGPGTRLLVL.

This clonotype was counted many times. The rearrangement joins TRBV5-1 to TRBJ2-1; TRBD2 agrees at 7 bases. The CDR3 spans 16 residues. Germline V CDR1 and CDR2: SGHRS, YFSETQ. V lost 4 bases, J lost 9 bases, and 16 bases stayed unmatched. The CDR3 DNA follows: TGCGCCAGCAGCCCCCCCGGGACTATAATGCATACTGAGCAGTTCTTC. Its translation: CASSPPGTIMHTEQFF.

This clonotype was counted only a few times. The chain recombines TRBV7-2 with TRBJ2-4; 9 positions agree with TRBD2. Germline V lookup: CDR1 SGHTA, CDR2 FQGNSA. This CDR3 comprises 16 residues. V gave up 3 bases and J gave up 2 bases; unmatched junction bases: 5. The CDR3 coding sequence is TGTGCCAGCAGCTTTATGCTAGCGGGGTCCAAAAACATTCAGTACTTC. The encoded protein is CASSFMLAGSKNIQYF.

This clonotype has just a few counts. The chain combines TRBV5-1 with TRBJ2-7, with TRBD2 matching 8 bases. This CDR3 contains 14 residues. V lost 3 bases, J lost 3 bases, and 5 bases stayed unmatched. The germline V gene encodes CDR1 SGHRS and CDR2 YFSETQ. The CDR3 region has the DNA TGCGCCAGCAGCTCGGCGACTAGCGTCTACGAGCAGTACTTC. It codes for CASSSATSVYEQYF.

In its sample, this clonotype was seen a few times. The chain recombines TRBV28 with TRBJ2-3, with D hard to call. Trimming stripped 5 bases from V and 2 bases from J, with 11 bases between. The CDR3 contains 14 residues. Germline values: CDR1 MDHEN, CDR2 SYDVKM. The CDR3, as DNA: TGTGCCAGCAGTAAGCAGGACCCCACAGATACGCAGTATTTT. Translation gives CASSKQDPTDTQYF.

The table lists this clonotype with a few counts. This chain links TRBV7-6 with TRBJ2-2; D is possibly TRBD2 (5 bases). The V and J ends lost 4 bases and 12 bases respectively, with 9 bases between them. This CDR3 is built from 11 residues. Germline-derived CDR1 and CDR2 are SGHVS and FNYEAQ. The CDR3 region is CASSSTGKLFF. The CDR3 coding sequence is TGTGCCAGCAGCTCGACGGGGAAGCTGTTTTTT.

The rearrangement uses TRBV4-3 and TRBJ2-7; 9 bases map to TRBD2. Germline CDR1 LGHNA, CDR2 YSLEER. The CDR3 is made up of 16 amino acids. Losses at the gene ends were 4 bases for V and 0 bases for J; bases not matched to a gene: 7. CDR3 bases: TGCGCCAGCAGCCCGAAGGCTAGCGGGAACTCCTACGAGCAGTACTTC. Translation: CASSPKASGNSYEQYF.